This is a list of T cell receptor beta chains from one sample in a study of Graves' ophthalmopathy and Graves' hyperthyroidism. MiXCR was run by TCRdb on the multiplex PCR reads, yielding one entry per CDR3 protein. This table holds 260,000 or so distinct CDR3 sequences, roughly 50% found once. Sequenced sample: peripheral blood. These receptor sequences come from an adult man with Graves' ophthalmopathy. The conserved cysteine and the conserved F or W are not part of the CDR3 here. A D gene is named only where the DNA matches it firmly.

j_call,d_call,v_call,cdr3_aa
TRBJ2-5,TRBD2,TRBV2,ATQTGGGRGETQY
TRBJ2-7,-,TRBV4-1,ASSQRGAEQY
TRBJ2-7,-,TRBV18,ASSPPGRSSYEQY
TRBJ1-4,TRBD1,TRBV7-2,ASSGQGRYNEKLF
TRBJ1-1,TRBD1,TRBV2,ARGTGGTEAF
TRBJ2-5,TRBD1,TRBV11-2,ASSLDGQGQGGGETQY
TRBJ1-5,TRBD1,TRBV2,ASGQGYQPQH
TRBJ1-5,TRBD1,TRBV5-8,ASSLVAGRDSGNQPQH
TRBJ2-5,-,TRBV7-6,ASSPGPRETQY
TRBJ2-2,TRBD2,TRBV5-8,ASSRERAGGTGELF
TRBJ2-3,-,TRBV7-2,ASSSYVLGDTQY
TRBJ1-6,-,TRBV20-1,SARPGTPYNSPLH
TRBJ1-5,-,TRBV6-5,ASKGSGGNQPQH
TRBJ2-7,TRBD1,TRBV7-8,ASSQPRQGGIHEQY
TRBJ1-5,TRBD1,TRBV5-1,ASSLARQGLNQPQH
TRBJ2-7,-,TRBV29-1,SVEARMMRTSYEQY
TRBJ1-3,-,TRBV7-2,ASRRAGTGNTIY
TRBJ2-7,TRBD2,TRBV5-1,ASSQERVSGGYEQY
TRBJ2-5,-,TRBV10-3,AISESEGHLQETQY
TRBJ2-3,-,TRBV20-1,SARVGADTQY
TRBJ1-5,-,TRBV24-1,ATSEGPSNQPQH
TRBJ1-1,TRBD1,TRBV7-9,ASSLGQANTEAF
TRBJ2-7,-,TRBV9,ASSVDPSGSEQY
TRBJ1-2,TRBD1,TRBV2,ASSPPRDSYGYT
TRBJ1-1,-,TRBV7-6,ASSLNLKGTRNTEAF
TRBJ2-7,-,TRBV2,ASSPDIYEQY